This T cell receptor (beta chain) was captured in a study of T cell responses to AZD1222 COVID-19 vaccine. Profiling relied on immunoSEQ multiplex PCR, and the TCRdb table lists in-frame clones only, not all of them. The sample records 100,000 or so clones, about 85% being singletons. In germline, CDR1 is SQVTM, CDR2 ANQGSEA. V was clipped by 3 bases and J by 3 bases; unmatched bases: 5. This CDR3 has 13 residues. The TCR was taken from an adult in good health. The chain combines TRBV29-1 with TRBJ2-7; 7 nucleotides line up with TRBD2. The sample was peripheral blood, taken on day 0 of AZD1222 vaccination. This CDR3 reads CSVEGGLSYEQYF. CDR3 nucleotides: TGCAGCGTTGAGGGGGGACTAAGCTACGAGCAGTACTTC.